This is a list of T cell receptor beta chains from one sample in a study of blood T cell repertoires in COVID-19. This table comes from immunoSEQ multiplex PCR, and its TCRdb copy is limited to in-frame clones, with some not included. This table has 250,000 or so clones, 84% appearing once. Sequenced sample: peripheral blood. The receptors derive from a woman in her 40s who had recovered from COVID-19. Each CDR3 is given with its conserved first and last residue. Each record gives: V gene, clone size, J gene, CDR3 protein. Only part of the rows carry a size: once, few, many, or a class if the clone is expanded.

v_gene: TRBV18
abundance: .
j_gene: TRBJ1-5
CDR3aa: CASSPPDRRDQPQHF

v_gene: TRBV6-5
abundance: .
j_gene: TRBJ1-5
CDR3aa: CASSTQGAGNQPQHF

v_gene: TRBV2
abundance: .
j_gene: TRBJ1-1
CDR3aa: CASGKGANTEAFF

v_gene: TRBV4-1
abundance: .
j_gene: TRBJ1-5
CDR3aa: CASSLAGQGGNQPQHF

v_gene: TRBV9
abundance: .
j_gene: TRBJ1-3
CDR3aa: CASSMGGGGGGLPGNTIYF

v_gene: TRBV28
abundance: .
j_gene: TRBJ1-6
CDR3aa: CASSLAGTARSPLHF

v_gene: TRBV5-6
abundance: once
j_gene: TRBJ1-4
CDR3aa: CASSFSFRADEKLFF

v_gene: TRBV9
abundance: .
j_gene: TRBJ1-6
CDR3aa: CASSVGRGRNSPLHF

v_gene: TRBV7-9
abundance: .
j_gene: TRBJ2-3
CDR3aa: CASSLALETQYF

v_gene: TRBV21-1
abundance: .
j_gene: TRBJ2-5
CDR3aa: CASSSGTGNGVKTQYF

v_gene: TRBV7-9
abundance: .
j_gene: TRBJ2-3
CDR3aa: CASSRGLAGPDTQYF

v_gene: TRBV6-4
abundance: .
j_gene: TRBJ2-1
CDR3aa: CASSDASGGDNEQFF

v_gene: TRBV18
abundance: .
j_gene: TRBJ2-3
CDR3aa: CASSPLPSPSTDTQYF

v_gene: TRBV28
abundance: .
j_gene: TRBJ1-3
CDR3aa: CASWTGSSGNTIYF

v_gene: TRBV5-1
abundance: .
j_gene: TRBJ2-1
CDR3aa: CASSLVGGGEQFF

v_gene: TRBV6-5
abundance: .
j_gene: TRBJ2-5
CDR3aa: CASSYSRQRQETQYF

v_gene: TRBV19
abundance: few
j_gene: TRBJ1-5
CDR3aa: CASNTRGNQPQHF

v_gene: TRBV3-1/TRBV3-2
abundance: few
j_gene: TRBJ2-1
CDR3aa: CASSRFETSGYNEQFF

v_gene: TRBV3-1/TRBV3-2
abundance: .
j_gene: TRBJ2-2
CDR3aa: CASSVMAGNTGELFF

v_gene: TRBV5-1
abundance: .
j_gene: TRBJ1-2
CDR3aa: CASSSGELGQTGYTF

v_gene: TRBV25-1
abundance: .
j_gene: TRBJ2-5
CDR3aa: CASSEMRGDQETQYF

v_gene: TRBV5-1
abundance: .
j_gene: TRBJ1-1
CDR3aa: CASSGDNQDTEAFF

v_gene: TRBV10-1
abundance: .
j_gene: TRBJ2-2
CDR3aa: CASSRQSGELFF

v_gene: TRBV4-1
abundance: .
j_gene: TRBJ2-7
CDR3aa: CASSQDRGREQYF

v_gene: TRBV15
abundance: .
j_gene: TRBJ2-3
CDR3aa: CATSTRQGTDTQYF

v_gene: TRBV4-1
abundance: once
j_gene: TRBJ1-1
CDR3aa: CASSQVTGMNTEAFF

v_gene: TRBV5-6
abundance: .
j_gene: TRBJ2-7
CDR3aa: CASGSDTYEQYF

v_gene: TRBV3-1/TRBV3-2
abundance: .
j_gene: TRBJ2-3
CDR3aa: CASSRRGGGPGSDTQYF

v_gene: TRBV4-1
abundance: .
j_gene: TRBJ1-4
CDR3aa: CASSQGWPGQPNEKLFF

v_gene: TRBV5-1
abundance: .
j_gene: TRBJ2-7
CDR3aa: CASSLEGQGFNEQYF

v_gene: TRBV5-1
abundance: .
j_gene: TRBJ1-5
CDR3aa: CASSYGTGAGQPQHF

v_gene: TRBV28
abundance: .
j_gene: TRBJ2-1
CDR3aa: CASSRGLAQNEQFF

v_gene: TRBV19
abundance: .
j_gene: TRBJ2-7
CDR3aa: CASSKAGTSGVYEQYF

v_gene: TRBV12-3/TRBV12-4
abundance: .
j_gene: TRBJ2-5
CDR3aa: CASSPTPETQYF

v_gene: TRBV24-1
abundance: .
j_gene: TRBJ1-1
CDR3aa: CATSDRDRDTEAFF

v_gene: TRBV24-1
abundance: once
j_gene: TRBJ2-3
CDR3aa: CATAGPGLLTDTQYF

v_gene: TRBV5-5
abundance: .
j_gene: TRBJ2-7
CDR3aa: CASSLVTYEQYF

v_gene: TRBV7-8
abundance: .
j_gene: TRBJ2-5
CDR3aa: CASSLQGPGYETQYF

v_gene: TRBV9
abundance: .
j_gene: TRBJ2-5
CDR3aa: CASSVEPQGKETQYF

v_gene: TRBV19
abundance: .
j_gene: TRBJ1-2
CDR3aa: CASSSRGTTNYGYTF

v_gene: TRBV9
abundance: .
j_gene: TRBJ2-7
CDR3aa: CASSVTGGSYPEQYF

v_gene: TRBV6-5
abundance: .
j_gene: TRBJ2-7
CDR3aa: CASRPGLRSTYEQYF

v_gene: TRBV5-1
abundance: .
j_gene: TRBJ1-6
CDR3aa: CASSLGQVSPLHF

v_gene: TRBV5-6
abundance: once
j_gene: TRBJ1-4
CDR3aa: CASSLGRHNEKLFF

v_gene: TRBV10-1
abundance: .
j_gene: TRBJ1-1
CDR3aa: CASRKTHGGVRGNTEAFF

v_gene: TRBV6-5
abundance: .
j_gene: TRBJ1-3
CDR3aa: CASSTDFSGNTIYF

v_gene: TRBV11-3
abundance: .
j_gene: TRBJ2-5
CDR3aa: CASSIGQGVETQYF

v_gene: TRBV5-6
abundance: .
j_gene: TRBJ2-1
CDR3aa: CASRQGPYNEQFF

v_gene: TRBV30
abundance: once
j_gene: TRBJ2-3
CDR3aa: CAWSVLREDTQYF

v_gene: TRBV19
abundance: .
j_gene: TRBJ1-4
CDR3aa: CASTPWTGGREKLFF

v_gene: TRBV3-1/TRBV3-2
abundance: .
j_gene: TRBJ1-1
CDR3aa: CASSQGLRQVNTEAFF

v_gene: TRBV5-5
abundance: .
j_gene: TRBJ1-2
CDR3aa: CASSLLPGQGGYGYTF

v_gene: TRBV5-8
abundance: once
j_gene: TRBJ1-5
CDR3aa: CASSLGTGYSNQPQHF

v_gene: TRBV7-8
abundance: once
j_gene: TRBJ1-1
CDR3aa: CASSAGDFQNTEAFF

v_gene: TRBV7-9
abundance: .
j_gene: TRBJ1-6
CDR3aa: CASSETGSPLHF

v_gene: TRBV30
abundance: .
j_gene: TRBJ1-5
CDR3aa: CAWSEGRGPLYSNQPQHF

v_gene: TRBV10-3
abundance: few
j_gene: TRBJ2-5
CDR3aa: CAISAGTGGETQYF

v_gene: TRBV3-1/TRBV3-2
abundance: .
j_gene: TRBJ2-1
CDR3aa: CASSHLQNEQFF

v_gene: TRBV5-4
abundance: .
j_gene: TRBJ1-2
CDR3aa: CASSSRDRDFYYGYTF